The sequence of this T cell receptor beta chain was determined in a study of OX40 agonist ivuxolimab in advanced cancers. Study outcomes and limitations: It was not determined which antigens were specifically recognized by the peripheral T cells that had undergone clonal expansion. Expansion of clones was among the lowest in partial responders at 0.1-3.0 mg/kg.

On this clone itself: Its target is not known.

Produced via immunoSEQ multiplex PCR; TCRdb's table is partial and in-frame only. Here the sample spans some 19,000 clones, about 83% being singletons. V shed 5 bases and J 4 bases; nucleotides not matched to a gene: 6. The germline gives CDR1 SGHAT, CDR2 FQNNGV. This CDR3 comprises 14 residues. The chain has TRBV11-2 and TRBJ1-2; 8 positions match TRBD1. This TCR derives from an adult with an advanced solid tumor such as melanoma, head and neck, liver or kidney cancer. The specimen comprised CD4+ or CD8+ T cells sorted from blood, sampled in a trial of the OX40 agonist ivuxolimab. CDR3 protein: CASSPGRGLYGYTF. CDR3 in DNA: TGTGCCAGCAGCCCCGGCAGGGGGCTCTATGGCTACACCTTC.